This T cell receptor (beta chain) was recorded in a study of T cell repertoires in cytomegalovirus infection. On the study more broadly: In the study, CMV epitopes included recently identified HLA-C-restricted and well-studied HLA-B-restricted ones. Based on public TCR beta signatures, there were indications of CMV infection and of a matching HLA type. Study-wide results and caveats: CMV carriers with the relevant HLA were identified by cumulative public TCR beta family frequency. Dominating the ex vivo response were HLA-C-restricted CMV-specific TCR beta clonotypes.

Looked up from germline, CDR1 is SGHTA and CDR2 is FQGNSA. V shed 5 bases and J shed 3 bases, with 13 bases lying between them. This CDR3 comprises 14 residues. This clonotype was detected many times. Its antigen is unknown. MiXCR, applied by TCRdb to the reads, yields one record per CDR3 protein. This table holds about 920,000 distinct CDR3 sequences, around 32% found once. The receptor was derived from a human donor in good health (CMV status not recorded). Some clones in this sample may be carry-over from other donors' samples. The chain couples TRBV7-2 to TRBJ1-1, with D tentatively TRBD1 (5 bases). The starting material was cultured CD8+ T cells from PBMCs, obtained from culture after CMV antigen stimulation. The chain's CDR3 is CASSPGGAYTEAFF. CDR3 DNA sequence: TGTGCCAGCAGCCCGGGCGGGGCGTACACTGAAGCTTTCTTT.